This paragraph covers one TCR beta chain sequence. The antigen is unknown. A single record per CDR3 protein comes from TCRdb applying MiXCR to the reads. The profile covers 830,000 or so distinct CDR3 sequences, with 30% to 35% appearing a single time and around 11% taken by the ten largest. V shed 0 bases, J shed 3 bases, and the junction held 17 bases outside the gene matches. This CDR3 has 20 amino acids. CDR1 and CDR2 (germline): DFQATT, SNEGSKA (reference sequence). These data originate in a study of T cell repertoires in cytomegalovirus infection. The wider study: Used in the study were CMV epitopes, some recently identified and HLA-C-restricted, others well-studied and HLA-B-restricted. The public TCR beta signatures pointed to both CMV infection and matching HLA type.

General study results and limits: The ex vivo response showed dominance by HLA-C-restricted CMV-specific TCR beta clonotypes.

This rearrangement joins TRBV20-1 to TRBJ2-1, with 10 bases fitting TRBD1. The source is a human donor in good health (CMV status not recorded). Some clones in this sample may be carry-over from other donors' samples. The sample was cultured CD8+ T cells from PBMCs, taken from culture after CMV antigen stimulation. CDR3 bases: TGCAGTGCTAGAGATCAGGAGGGACAGGGGAAGGTTTGGTTCTACAATGAGCAGTTCTTC. Amino acid sequence: CSARDQEGQGKVWFYNEQFF.